These T cell receptor beta chains were read from a single sample in a study of PD-1 blockade in classical Hodgkin lymphoma. The method was immunoSEQ multiplex PCR; TCRdb's version includes in-frame clones alone and lacks a portion of them. The sample yields tens of thousands of clones, about nine tenths seen once. The starting material was peripheral blood mononuclear cells (PBMCs), obtained before the fourth cycle of nivolumab. The origin of the receptors is a human donor with classical Hodgkin lymphoma. The CDR3 runs from the conserved cysteine through the conserved F or W. A D gene is named only where the DNA matches it firmly. Expanded clones get a size class; other rows say once, few or many, or leave the size out.

clone_size j_call v_call d_call cdr3_length cdr3_nt cdr3_aa
. TRBJ1-2 TRBV7-8 TRBD1 14 TGTGCCAGCAGCTCGACAGGGTTCGCCTATGGCTACACCTTC CASSSTGFAYGYTF
. TRBJ2-7 TRBV12-5 . 16 TGTGCTAGTGGTTTGGTAGTATCCGCGAGCTCCTACGAGCAGTACTTC CASGLVVSASSYEQYF
. TRBJ2-5 TRBV10-2 . 13 TGCACCAGCAGCCCACGACGAGGGGAGACCCAGTACTTC CTSSPRRGETQYF
few TRBJ2-3 TRBV5-1 . 14 TGCGCCAGCAGCTTGCGGCAGCGCACAGATACGCAGTATTTT CASSLRQRTDTQYF
. TRBJ2-5 TRBV18 . 15 TGTGCCAGCTCACCTGGGGCGGCTATTCGAGAGACCCAGTACTTC CASSPGAAIRETQYF
. TRBJ1-2 TRBV6-1 . 14 TGTGCCAGCCCTCGGGGGTGGGGGGATTATGGCTACACCTTC CASPRGWGDYGYTF
. TRBJ2-1 TRBV29-1 . 12 TGCAGCGTTGTAGGTGCCTACAATGAGCAGTTCTTC CSVVGAYNEQFF
. TRBJ1-5 TRBV19 . 15 TGTGCCAGTAGTACCGGGACGGGGGTTCATCAGCCCCAGCATTTT CASSTGTGVHQPQHF
. TRBJ1-1 TRBV27 . 17 TGTGCCAGCAGTTTTAGATTAGGTGGGAGCCTGAACACTGAAGCTTTCTTT CASSFRLGGSLNTEAFF
. TRBJ2-5 TRBV19 TRBD2 13 TGTGCCAGTAGCATAGCGGGGAGGGAGACCCAGTACTTC CASSIAGRETQYF
. TRBJ1-1 TRBV7-9 . 15 TGTGCCAGCAGCTTAGTTGGGGGACCCGGGACTGAAGCTTTCTTT CASSLVGGPGTEAFF
. TRBJ1-2 TRBV5-5 . 15 TGTGCCAGCAGCGATTGTGTGGGGGCGTGCTATGGCTACACCTTC CASSDCVGACYGYTF
. TRBJ2-6 TRBV7-6 TRBD2 16 TGTGCCAGCAGCTTGTGGGGGGGCTCTGGGGCCAACGTCCTGACTTTC CASSLWGGSGANVLTF
. TRBJ1-4 TRBV2 TRBD1 13 TGTGCCAGCAAGGGACAGCCGCGCGAAAAACTGTTTTTT CASKGQPREKLFF
. TRBJ2-1 TRBV4-1 . 16 TGCGCCAGCAGCCAAGGCCTAGCTACCTCCTACAATGAGCAGTTCTTC CASSQGLATSYNEQFF
many TRBJ1-2 TRBV5-1 . 15 TGCGCCAGCAGCCCATCAGGGCCACGCGCCTATGGCTACACCTTC CASSPSGPRAYGYTF
. TRBJ2-1 TRBV27 . 13 . CASSSSINNEQFF
once TRBJ2-4 TRBV28 . 16 TGTGCCAGCAGTTTAGGTGGACAGCCAGGAAAAAACATTCAGTACTTC CASSLGGQPGKNIQYF
. TRBJ2-3 TRBV9 TRBD1 16 TGTGCCAGCAGCCCCGGGGACAGGGGGCCTCCAGATACGCAGTATTTT CASSPGDRGPPDTQYF
. TRBJ2-7 TRBV18 TRBD1 16 TGTGCCAGCTCACCAGAACTGCGACAGGGGGGTTTCCGGCAGTACTTC CASSPELRQGGFRQYF
. TRBJ2-2 TRBV7-7 TRBD1 13 TGTGCCACCAGAGACAGGGGAACCGGGGAGCTGTTTTTT CATRDRGTGELFF
. TRBJ1-2 TRBV28 . 14 TGTGCCAGCAGTTTAGCAGATAGATACTATGGCTACACCTTC CASSLADRYYGYTF
. TRBJ1-2 TRBV7-2 . 15 TGTGCCAGCAGCTTAGCAGGGGATCTTAACTATGGCTACACCTTC CASSLAGDLNYGYTF
. TRBJ1-5 TRBV10-2 TRBD1 16 TGCGCCAGCAGTGATCCCGGGACAGAAAGCTCTCAGCCCCAGCATTTT CASSDPGTESSQPQHF
. TRBJ2-3 TRBV5-4 . 14 TGTGCCAGCAGCACGGGCGCGGAAACAGATACGCAGTATTTT CASSTGAETDTQYF
. TRBJ2-2 TRBV5-1 TRBD2 14 TGCGCCAGCGCTCCAAGCGGGGGGACCGGGGAGCTGTTTTTT CASAPSGGTGELFF
. TRBJ2-3 TRBV4-1 . 14 TGCGCCAGCAGCCCCCAAGGACGCACAGATACGCAGTATTTT CASSPQGRTDTQYF
. TRBJ1-5 TRBV19 . 14 TGTGCCAGTAGTTTTTTTGGGGGGGCCCAGCCCCAGCATTTT CASSFFGGAQPQHF
. TRBJ2-1 TRBV11-3 . 15 TGTGCCAGCAGCTCCAGATCGAGTGTTAATAATGAGCAGTTCTTC CASSSRSSVNNEQFF
. TRBJ1-6 TRBV7-9 . 16 TGTGCCAGCAGAACTCCGGACGGCGGAAGTAATTCACCCCTCCACTTT CASRTPDGGSNSPLHF
. TRBJ2-5 TRBV4-1 TRBD2 15 TGCGCCAGCAGCCAACCCCAAGCGGGGGAAGAGACCCAGTACTTC CASSQPQAGEETQYF
. TRBJ2-1 TRBV18 TRBD2 14 TGTGCCAGCTCGCCTCCTCTCCGGGGGGGCGAGCAGTTCTTC CASSPPLRGGEQFF
. TRBJ2-3 TRBV7-2 TRBD2 14 TGTGCCAGTTGGTATAACGGGGGGGCAGATACGCAGTATTTT CASWYNGGADTQYF
. TRBJ2-1 TRBV7-3 TRBD2 16 TGTGCCAGCAGCTTAGGGGGACTAGCGGGCTACAATGAGCAGTTCTTC CASSLGGLAGYNEQFF
few TRBJ1-6 TRBV7-3 . 14 TGTGCCAGCAGCCGGGACGGATATAATTCACCCCTCCACTTT CASSRDGYNSPLHF
once TRBJ1-1 TRBV6-5 . 14 TGTGCCAGCAGCGCGGAGTTCATGAACACTGAAGCTTTCTTT CASSAEFMNTEAFF
. TRBJ1-1 TRBV18 . 15 TGTGCCAGCTCTCCTTACGGGGGCTCGAACACTGAAGCTTTCTTT CASSPYGGSNTEAFF
. TRBJ1-1 TRBV28 . 14 TGTGCCAGCAAAAATTCCGGTGGGCTTGGGATGGCTTTCTTT CASKNSGGLGMAFF